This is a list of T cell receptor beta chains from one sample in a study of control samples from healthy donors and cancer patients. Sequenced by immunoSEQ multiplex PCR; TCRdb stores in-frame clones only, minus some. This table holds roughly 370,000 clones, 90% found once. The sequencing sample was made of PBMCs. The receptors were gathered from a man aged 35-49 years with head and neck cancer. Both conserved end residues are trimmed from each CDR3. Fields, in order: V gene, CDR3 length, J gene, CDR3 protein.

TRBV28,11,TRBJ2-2,ASSPAGAGELF
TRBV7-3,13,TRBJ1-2,ASSVRQRSNYGYT
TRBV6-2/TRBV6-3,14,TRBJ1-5,ASSLEAQPTFQPQH
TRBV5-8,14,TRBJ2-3,ASSLLRGISTDTQY
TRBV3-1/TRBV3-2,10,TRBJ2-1,ATQDSNNEQF
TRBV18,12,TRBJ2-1,ASSPRDNYNEQF
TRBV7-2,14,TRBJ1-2,ASSLGGPTWDYGYT
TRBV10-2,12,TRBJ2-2,ASIGTRNTGELF
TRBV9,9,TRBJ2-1,ASSPSSEQF
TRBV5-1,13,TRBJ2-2,ASSLGDRDGGELF
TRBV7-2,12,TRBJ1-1,ASSFFRTNTEAF
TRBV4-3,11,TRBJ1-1,ASSQPTGGGAF
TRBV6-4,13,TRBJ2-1,ASSFSGGSYNEQF
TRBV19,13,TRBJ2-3,ASSIGGQSTDTQY
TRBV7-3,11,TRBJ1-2,ASSSGRGDGYT
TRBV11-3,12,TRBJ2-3,ASSPRQGLDTQY
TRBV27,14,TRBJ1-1,ASSLQGQAMNTEAF
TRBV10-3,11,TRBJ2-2,AIMAGNTGELF
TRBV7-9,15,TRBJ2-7,ASSSGTGTVSGYEQY
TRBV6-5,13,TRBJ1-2,ASSYSMTGGSGYT
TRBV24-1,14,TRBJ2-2,ATSDSLAGSSGELF
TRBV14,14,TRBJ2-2,ASSTKGYRVTGELF
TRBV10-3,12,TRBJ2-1,AITPGGTYNEQF
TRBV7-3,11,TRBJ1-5,ASSLTRSEPQH
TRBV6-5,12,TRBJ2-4,ASTSPERGWFQY
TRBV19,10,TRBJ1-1,ASQTGGTEAF
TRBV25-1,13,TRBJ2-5,ASSGPRAGKETQY